This T cell receptor (beta chain) was obtained from a study of control samples from healthy donors and cancer patients. Germline CDR1 SGHTA, CDR2 FQGNSA. The CDR3 contains 11 residues. The germline V and J ends were trimmed by 5 bases and 3 bases, with 5 bases remaining between them. Sequencing used immunoSEQ multiplex PCR; TCRdb keeps in-frame clones, though not all of them. The sample contains about 100,000 clones, approximately 84% of which appear only once. Sequencing input: blood. This chain connects TRBV7-2 to TRBJ2-7, with unresolved D. The source of this sequence is a man aged 18 to 29 in good health. The CDR3 region has the DNA TGTGCCAGCAGCGATCACTACGAGCAGTACGTC. As protein: CASSDHYEQYV.